The rows below give T cell receptor beta chains drawn from one sample of a study of T cell repertoires in cytomegalovirus infection. These TCRs' antigens remain unknown. TCRdb recomputed calls from the reads with MiXCR, one row per CDR3 protein. Among about 770,000 distinct CDR3 sequences listed, about 28% were seen once. The input for sequencing was cultured CD8+ T cells from PBMCs, taken from culture after CMV antigen stimulation. These receptor sequences come from a human donor in good health (CMV status not recorded). Some clones in this sample may be carry-over from other donors' samples. Both conserved end residues are part of each CDR3. D genes are given only for firm matches. Rows may omit the clone size; those that give it use once, few, many or a size class.

size	D	V	J	CDR3	DNA
.	.	TRBV7-3	TRBJ1-6	CASSLNGGFNNSPLHF	TGTGCCAGCAGCTTAAACGGGGGATTTAATAATTCACCCCTCCACTTT
many	.	TRBV7-2	TRBJ2-4	CASSLARWRESLAKNIQYF	TGTGCCAGCAGCTTAGCGAGGTGGCGGGAATCCTTAGCCAAAAACATTCAGTACTTC
few	.	TRBV7-9	TRBJ1-2	CASSLVPGDGYTF	TGTGCCAGCAGCTTAGTTCCAGGGGACGGCTACACCTTC
.	.	TRBV7-2	TRBJ1-4	CASSPRSGTYRGRTNKKLFF	TGTGCCAGCAGCCCCCGTTCGGGCACCTACCGGGGGCGGACTAATAAAAAACTGTTTTTT
.	.	TRBV5-1	TRBJ2-2	CASSSEGTLTGELFF	TGCGCCAGCAGCTCTGAGGGGACTTTGACCGGGGAGCTGTTTTTT
.	.	TRBV7-6	TRBJ2-7	CASSLAPGEGEAYEQYF	TGTGCCAGCAGCTTAGCCCCAGGGGAGGGGGAGGCCTACGAGCAGTACTTC
few	TRBD2	TRBV7-9	TRBJ2-7	CASTIGLAGEQYF	TGTGCCAGCACCATCGGACTAGCTGGCGAGCAGTACTTC
.	.	TRBV6-6	TRBJ2-1	CASTPIPGTYNEQFF	TGTGCCAGCACTCCCATCCCCGGCACCTACAATGAGCAGTTCTTC
.	.	TRBV28	TRBJ2-2	CASSLWGVDTGELFF	TGTGCCAGCAGTTTGTGGGGGGTCGACACCGGGGAGCTGTTTTTT
.	.	TRBV20-1	TRBJ1-2	CSARDQAYGYTF	TGCAGTGCTAGAGATCAGGCTTATGGCTACACCTTC
.	TRBD1	TRBV6-5	TRBJ1-5	CASSTRGTRQPQHF	TGTGCCAGCAGTACCAGGGGGACTCGACAGCCCCAGCATTTT
.	.	TRBV6-5	TRBJ1-6	CASSRMGFSDSPLHF	TGTGCCAGCTCAAGGATGGGGTTTTCTGATTCACCCCTCCACTTT
many	TRBD2	TRBV11-2	TRBJ2-3	CASSFPLAGYHTDTQYF	TGTGCCAGCAGCTTTCCCTTAGCGGGCTACCACACAGATACGCAGTATTTT
few	.	TRBV7-6	TRBJ2-3	CASSTLEIVVEFTDTQYF	TGTGCCAGCAGCACCCTCGAGATAGTAGTGGAATTCACAGATACGCAGTATTTT
few	.	TRBV7-9	TRBJ1-2	CASSLPQADGYTF	TGTGCCAGCAGCTTACCTCAGGCGGATGGCTACACCTTC
few	TRBD1	TRBV10-3	TRBJ1-2	CAISESEGADYGYTF	TGTGCCATCAGTGAGTCGGAGGGGGCGGACTATGGCTACACCTTC
.	.	TRBV7-8	TRBJ1-1	CASSPTLTGGTEAFF	TGTGCCAGCAGCCCTACCCTGACAGGCGGCACTGAAGCTTTCTTT
.	.	TRBV6-5	TRBJ1-1	CASSPGAAGEAFF	TGTGCCAGCAGTCCAGGGGCCGCCGGTGAAGCTTTCTTT
few	TRBD2	TRBV6-2/TRBV6-3	TRBJ2-7	CASGEGLPSSYEQYF	TGTGCCAGCGGAGAGGGACTACCTAGCTCCTACGAGCAGTACTTC
.	.	TRBV29-1	TRBJ2-7	CSVEVDIYEQYF	TGCAGCGTTGAAGTGGACATTTACGAGCAGTACTTC
few	.	TRBV7-8	TRBJ2-5	CASSLVWSRGQETQYF	TGTGCCAGCAGCTTAGTGTGGTCTAGGGGCCAAGAGACCCAGTACTTC
once	.	TRBV6-6	TRBJ2-5	CASSYITGLETQYF	TGTGCCAGCAGTTATATAACGGGGTTGGAGACCCAGTACTTC
few	.	TRBV27	TRBJ2-7	CASSIRDSPGEQYF	TGTGCCAGCAGTATCCGGGACTCCCCCGGAGAGCAGTACTTC
.	.	TRBV27	TRBJ1-1	CASRFSGKNTEAFF	TGTGCCAGCAGATTCTCAGGGAAGAACACTGAAGCTTTCTTT
many	.	TRBV7-8	TRBJ1-6	CASRSGTYNSPLHF	TGTGCCAGCAGGTCCGGGACATACAATTCACCCCTCCACTTT
many	.	TRBV27	TRBJ2-1	CASSPGGSYNEQFF	TGTGCCAGCAGCCCCGGGGGCTCCTACAATGAGCAGTTCTTC
few	.	TRBV6-4	TRBJ1-1	CASSEGPGVTEAFF	TGTGCCAGCAGTGAGGGCCCGGGGGTTACTGAAGCTTTCTTT
many	.	TRBV7-2	TRBJ1-1	CASSLEHNTEAFF	TGTGCCAGCAGCTTAGAACACAACACTGAAGCTTTCTTT
few	.	TRBV28	TRBJ2-5	CASSLFPQKETQYF	TGTGCCAGCAGTTTATTCCCCCAGAAAGAGACCCAGTACTTC
many	.	TRBV4-3	TRBJ1-1	CASSQEWGYVGEAFF	TGCGCCAGCAGCCAAGAGTGGGGCTATGTGGGGGAAGCTTTCTTT
many	TRBD2	TRBV12-3/TRBV12-4	TRBJ2-1	CASSSTLTSPASNEQFF	TGTGCCAGCAGTTCAACCTTGACTAGCCCGGCCTCGAATGAGCAGTTCTTC
.	.	TRBV6-2/TRBV6-3	TRBJ1-1	CASSPDSKEAFF	TGTGCCAGCAGTCCCGACAGTAAAGAAGCTTTCTTT
many	.	TRBV7-9	TRBJ2-1	CASSYPVGLAYNEQFF	TGTGCCAGCAGCTACCCCGTCGGGCTCGCCTACAATGAGCAGTTCTTC
.	TRBD2	TRBV4-2	TRBJ2-7	CASSQLAGDSYEQYF	TGTGCCAGCAGCCAACTAGCGGGGGACTCCTACGAGCAGTACTTC
few	TRBD1	TRBV5-1	TRBJ1-2	CASSLEAGGAGYGYTF	TGCGCCAGCAGCTTGGAAGCAGGGGGCGCCGGATATGGCTACACCTTC
few	.	TRBV12-3/TRBV12-4	TRBJ1-2	CASIFLGDGDYGYTF	TGTGCCAGCATTTTTTTAGGGGACGGGGACTATGGCTACACCTTC
.	.	TRBV7-9	TRBJ2-5	CASSSPGRGLAETQYF	TGTGCCAGCAGCTCCCCTGGAAGGGGCCTCGCCGAGACCCAGTACTTC